The 9 T cell receptor beta chains listed next were all sequenced from one sample in a study of shared clonotypes between healthy human individuals. Clones were sequenced by immunoSEQ multiplex PCR, and TCRdb holds only the in-frame ones, with some missing. The repertoire holds approximately 640,000 clones, with about 90% as singletons. Sequencing was done on a sample of memory CD8+ T cells from PBMCs. Subset specified: CD45RO+ cells pooled with CCR7-negative TemRA cells. The receptor set was obtained from a man between 18 and 35 years old in good health. Some clones in this sample may be carry-over from other donors' samples.

On this clone itself: Distinct nucleotide sequences in the sample also encode this CDR3. The chain recombines TRBV7-2 with TRBJ2-7; D remains ambiguous. CDR3 size: 12 residues. Trimming stripped 2 bases from V and 4 bases from J, with 6 bases between. Germline assignment: CDR1 SGHTA and CDR2 FQGNSA. CDR3 sequence (DNA): TGTGCCAGCAGCTTACCCCATTACGAGCAGTACTTC. Its protein product is CASSLPHYEQYF.

This chain links TRBV5-8 with TRBJ2-2; maybe TRBD1 (6 bases). Per the germline V gene, CDR1 is SGHTS and CDR2 is YDEGEE. The CDR3 extends over 15 amino acids. V lost 4 bases and J lost 9, with 19 bases in between. The DNA of the CDR3 is TGTGCCAGCAGCCTTACCAGGGGCCCCGGGCGGGAGCTGTTTTTT. Protein product: CASSLTRGPGRELFF.

This clone was found a few times. The chain is built from TRBV19 and TRBJ2-1, with 7 bases matching TRBD2. Germline V CDR1 and CDR2: LNHDA, SQIVND (reference sequence). V lost 3 bases and J lost 5; bases outside the gene matches: 1. This CDR3 region has 13 residues. The CDR3 is CASSMTSHNEQFF. CDR3 in DNA: TGTGCCAGTAGTATGACTAGCCACAATGAGCAGTTCTTC.

The rearrangement uses TRBV6-4 and TRBJ2-1; D is unresolved. The germline gives CDR1 MRHNA, CDR2 SNTAGT. The CDR3 sequence is 14 residues long. V lost 3 bases, J lost 5 bases, and 11 bases lay in between. This CDR3 is CASSELGGDNEQFF. CDR3 nucleotides: TGTGCCAGCAGTGAATTAGGCGGAGACAATGAGCAGTTCTTC.

The gene calls are TRBV28 and TRBJ1-5; D uncertain. This CDR3 has 16 amino acids. In germline, CDR1 is MDHEN, CDR2 SYDVKM. V lost 7 bases, J lost 6 bases, and 22 bases lay in between. Written as DNA, the CDR3 is TGTGCCAGCACCCGAGCCGGGTTTGCCTTCAGTCAGCCCCAGCATTTT. Translated: CASTRAGFAFSQPQHF.

The chain recombines TRBV10-1 with TRBJ1-3; 7 nucleotides match TRBD1. The CDR3 totals 14 residues. Germline V CDR1 and CDR2: WNHNN, SYGVQD (reference sequence). After removal of 3 bases from V and 3 bases from J, the junction contained 2 bases not matched to a gene. As DNA, the CDR3 is TGCGCCAGCAGTGATCGGGACAGTGGAAACACCATATATTTT. This codes for CASSDRDSGNTIYF.

The rearrangement links TRBV9 to TRBJ1-2; possibly TRBD1 for D (6 bases). Trimming removed 3 bases from V and 2 bases from J, with 20 bases in between. The CDR3 length is 17 residues. Per the germline V gene, CDR1 is SGDLS and CDR2 is YYNGEE. The CDR3 DNA is TGTGCCAGCAGCGCGACCCCCGCTGGGGGGCGAAACTATGGCTACACCTTC. Its protein is CASSATPAGGRNYGYTF.

For this clone: Other DNA variants within this sample encode the same CDR3. The DNA of the CDR3 is TGTGCCATCAGTGAGCGAACCGGGAACACTGAAGCTTTCTTT. This sequence encodes CAISERTGNTEAFF. This sequence joins TRBV10-3 and TRBJ1-1; D not resolved. CDR3 size: 14 residues. V was cut by 2 bases and J by 1 base, with 8 bases left in between. The germline CDR1 and CDR2 sequences are ENHRY and SYGVKD.

The rearrangement links TRBV5-6 to TRBJ2-1; weak D call: TRBD2 (5 bases). V lost 4 bases and J lost 4, with 18 bases in between. Germline V CDR1 and CDR2: SGHDT, YYEEEE. This CDR3 region has 16 residues. This chain's CDR3 is CASSPAWRAEYNEQFF. CDR3 coding DNA: TGTGCCAGCAGCCCAGCCTGGCGGGCCGAATACAATGAGCAGTTCTTC.